This TCR beta chain appears in the sequencing data of a study of identical twins. TCRdb independently ran MiXCR on the 5' RACE reads; one entry per CDR3 protein. The table has about 900,000 distinct CDR3 sequences, roughly an eighth seen once. V shed 3 bases, J shed 3 bases, and the junction held 4 bases outside the gene matches. The CDR3 covers 15 residues. The V gene's germline CDR1 is LNHDA and CDR2 SQIVND (reference sequence). This clonotype was picked up a small number of times. The target antigen is unknown. Study results and limitations: While abundant cord blood beta clonotypes carried fewer insertions, memory repertoires showed no such pattern. Possibly, invariant MAIT and iNKT cells partly confounded zero-insertion analyses.

These data were also filed under a second study, of yellow fever vaccine responses in identical twins.

The genes are TRBV19 and TRBJ2-2; 7 nucleotides align to TRBD1. The sequenced sample was PBMCs. This TCR came from a woman younger than 35 in good health. Here the CDR3 reads CASSMRGGYTGELFF. CDR3 DNA: TGTGCCAGTAGTATGAGAGGGGGCTACACCGGGGAGCTGTTTTTT.